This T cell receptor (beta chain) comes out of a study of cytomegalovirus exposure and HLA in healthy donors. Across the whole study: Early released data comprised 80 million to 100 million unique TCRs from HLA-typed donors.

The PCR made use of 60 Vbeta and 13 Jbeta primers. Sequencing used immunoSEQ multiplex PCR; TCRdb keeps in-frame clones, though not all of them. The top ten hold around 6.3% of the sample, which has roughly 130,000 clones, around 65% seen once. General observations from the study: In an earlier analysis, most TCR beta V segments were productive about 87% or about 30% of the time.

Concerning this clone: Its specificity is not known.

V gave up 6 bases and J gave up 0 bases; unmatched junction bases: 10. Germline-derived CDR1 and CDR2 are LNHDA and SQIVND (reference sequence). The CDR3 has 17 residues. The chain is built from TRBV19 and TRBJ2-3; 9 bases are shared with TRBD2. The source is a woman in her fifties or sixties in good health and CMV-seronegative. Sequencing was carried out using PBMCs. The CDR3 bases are TGTGCCAGTAGCTCCCAACGTACTAGCGGGAGCACAGATACGCAGTATTTT. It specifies CASSSQRTSGSTDTQYF. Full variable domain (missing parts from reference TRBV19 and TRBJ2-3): DGGITQSPKYLFRKEGQNVTLSCEQNLNHDAMYWYRQDPGQGLRLIYYSQIVNDFQKGDIAEGYSVSREKKESFPLTVTSAQKNPTAFYLCASSSQRTSGSTDTQYFGPGTRLTVL.